The source of this T cell receptor (beta chain) is a study of T-cell reconstitution after alpha-beta-depleted transplantation in children. This clonotype was counted a few times. The antigen is not known. The CDR3 is 16 amino acids. Germline CDR1 reads DFQATT; CDR2 reads SNEGSKA (reference sequence). V lost 2 bases and J lost 5, with 19 bases in between. During its preparation, the TCRbeta library received unique molecular identifiers. TCRdb used MiXCR to reprocess the PCR reads, holding one entry per CDR3 protein. The data show 200,000 to 250,000 distinct CDR3 sequences, 8.4% seen once. Points from the study as a whole: When one year had passed after transplant, most T-cell counts and diversity came from newly produced T cells.

The sequence derives from a male patient aged 2-15 years who had a stem cell transplant for acute myeloid leukemia, so the T cells may come from the graft donor. This chain uses TRBV20-1 with TRBJ2-1; tentative D call: TRBD2 (6 bases). The source was PBMCs, mostly from graft donor cells, collected 360 days after TCRalphabeta/CD19-depleted stem cell transplant. CDR3 DNA: TGCAGTGCTAGATCTTCGGGAGTGGTCCGTAACAATGAGCAGTTCTTC. This encodes CSARSSGVVRNNEQFF.